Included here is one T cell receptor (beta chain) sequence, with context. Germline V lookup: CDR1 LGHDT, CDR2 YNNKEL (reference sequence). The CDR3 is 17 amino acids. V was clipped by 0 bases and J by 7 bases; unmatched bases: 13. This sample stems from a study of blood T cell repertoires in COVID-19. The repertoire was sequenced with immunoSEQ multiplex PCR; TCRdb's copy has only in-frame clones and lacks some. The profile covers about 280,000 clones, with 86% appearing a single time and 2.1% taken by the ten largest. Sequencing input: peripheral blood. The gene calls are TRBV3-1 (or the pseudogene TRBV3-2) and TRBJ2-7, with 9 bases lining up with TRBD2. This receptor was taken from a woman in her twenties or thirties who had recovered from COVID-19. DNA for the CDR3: TGTGCCAGCAGCCAAGATCTATCTGCGGGAGGGCGGGGAGAGCAGTACTTC. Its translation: CASSQDLSAGGRGEQYF.